The 11 T cell receptor beta chains in this list originate from one sample, sequenced in a study of T-cell reconstitution after alpha-beta-depleted transplantation in children. Researchers prepared the TCRbeta library using unique molecular identifiers, the study reports. TCRdb reprocessed the PCR reads with MiXCR, giving one entry per CDR3 protein. The repertoire holds some 390,000 distinct CDR3 sequences, with about 20% as singletons. The source material was PBMCs from the stem cell graft donor, sampled from the stem cell graft. These receptor sequences come from a human donor who donated a stem cell graft to a child with acute myeloid leukemia.

This clonotype was detected a few times. This chain links TRBV5-5 with TRBJ2-3; D gene uncertain. Germline-derived CDR1 and CDR2 are SGHKS and YYEKEE (reference sequence). The CDR3 consists of 16 residues. Trimming pared 1 base from V and 4 bases from J, leaving 16 bases between. CDR3 in amino acids: CASSLNLGLSPDTQYF. The CDR3 DNA sequence: TGTGCCAGCAGCTTGAATCTAGGTCTGAGCCCAGATACGCAGTATTTT. Using reference TRBV5-5 and TRBJ2-3 for the parts outside the CDR3, the full variable domain is DAGVTQSPTHLIKTRGQQVTLRCSPISGHKSVSWYQQVLGQGPQFIFQYYEKEERGRGNFPDRFSARQFPNYSSELNVNALLLGDSALYLCASSLNLGLSPDTQYFGPGTRLTVL.

This clonotype has only a few counts. The V gene is TRBV3-1, the J gene TRBJ2-1, with D possibly TRBD2 on 5 matching bases. V lost 5 bases and J 6 bases, leaving 11 bases between the germline ends. Germline V gene data show CDR1 as LGHDT and CDR2 as YNNKEL (reference sequence). This CDR3 contains 13 residues. The CDR3 region is CASSRVRGNEQFF. CDR3 nucleotide sequence: TGTGCCAGCAGCAGGGTACGGGGCAATGAGCAGTTCTTC.

This clonotype showed up many times. This chain links TRBV20-1 with TRBJ2-7; tentatively, D is TRBD1 (5 bases). Trimming left V 3 bases short and J 0 bases short, with 9 bases between. CDR1 DFQATT and CDR2 SNEGSKA come from the germline V gene (reference sequence). The CDR3 has 13 residues. CDR3 sequence reads: CSARGQSSYEQYF. In DNA form, the CDR3 reads TGCAGTGCTAGGGGGCAGAGCTCCTACGAGCAGTACTTC.

The chain joins TRBV7-9 to TRBJ1-5; D gene uncertain. V lost 3 bases and J 9 bases, leaving 12 bases between the germline ends. This CDR3 has 13 residues. Germline V gene sequence: CDR1 SEHNR, CDR2 FQNEAQ (reference sequence). The CDR3: CASSFEGQGPQHF. The CDR3, as DNA: TGTGCCAGCAGCTTCGAGGGCCAAGGGCCCCAGCATTTT.

This clonotype turned up a few times. The chain employs TRBV7-9 and TRBJ2-5; D possibly matches TRBD1 or TRBD2 (5 bases each). Germline V gene sequence: CDR1 SEHNR, CDR2 FQNEAQ (reference sequence). V lost 6 bases and J lost 4, with 15 bases in between. The length of the CDR3 is 14 residues. The CDR3 region is CASSLTGGGETQYF. For the CDR3, the DNA is TGTGCCAGCAGTCTCACAGGAGGCGGAGAGACCCAGTACTTC.

V gene TRBV20-1 combines with J gene TRBJ1-5, with 9 bases fitting TRBD1. The CDR3 consists of 17 residues. Germline lookup yields CDR1 DFQATT and CDR2 SNEGSKA (reference sequence). V gave up 1 base and J gave up 0 bases; unmatched junction bases: 7. The CDR3 reads CSARAGTGTYSNQPQHF. The CDR3 DNA sequence: TGCAGTGCTAGAGCCGGGACAGGGACGTATAGCAATCAGCCCCAGCATTTT.

V is TRBV29-1 and J is TRBJ2-1, with 8 bases aligning to TRBD1. V shed 7 bases and J 8 bases; nucleotides not matched to a gene: 13. Germline V gene sequence: CDR1 SQVTM, CDR2 ANQGSEA. The CDR3 consists of 14 residues. The chain's CDR3 is CSAPDNRGVYEQFF. The DNA for the CDR3 is TGCAGCGCCCCCGACAACAGGGGGGTCTATGAGCAGTTCTTC.

This clonotype turned up a few times. The rearrangement joins TRBV20-1 to TRBJ2-1; 13 positions agree with TRBD2. V lost 3 bases to trimming and J lost 6 bases; unmatched junction nucleotides: 2. CDR3 length: 14 amino acids. CDR1 DFQATT and CDR2 SNEGSKA come from the germline V gene (reference sequence). CDR3 residues: CSARGTSGVNEQFF. CDR3 DNA sequence: TGCAGTGCTAGGGGGACTAGCGGGGTCAATGAGCAGTTCTTC.

This clonotype was counted only a few times. This chain joins TRBV18 and TRBJ2-3, with a possible D match to TRBD2 (5 bases). The CDR3 sequence is 15 residues long. Trimming shortened V by 4 bases and J by 3 bases, and 14 bases separated the two germline ends. Germline-derived CDR1 and CDR2 are KGHSH and LQKENI. The CDR3 spells CASSQASPSTDTQYF. For the CDR3, the DNA is TGTGCCAGCTCACAGGCTAGCCCCTCAACAGATACGCAGTATTTT. The complete variable domain, with remaining parts taken from reference TRBV18 and TRBJ2-3, reads NAGVMQNPRHLVRRRGQEARLRCSPMKGHSHVYWYRQLPEEGLKFMVYLQKENIIDESGMPKERFSAEFPKEGPSILRIQQVVRGDSAAYFCASSQASPSTDTQYFGPGTRLTVL.

There are a few counts of this clonotype. The V call is TRBV6-5, the J call TRBJ1-1; D is perhaps TRBD1 (5 bases). The germline gives CDR1 MNHEY, CDR2 SVGAGI. This CDR3 comprises 13 residues. V lost 1 base and J 7 bases, leaving 10 bases between the germline ends. This CDR3 is CASSYWGGDEAFF. The CDR3 nucleotides are TGTGCCAGCAGTTACTGGGGGGGGGATGAAGCTTTCTTT.

A few counts support this clonotype. The chain links TRBV9 to TRBJ2-7, with 10 bases matching TRBD1. The CDR3 is 15 amino acids. The trim removed 0 bases at V and 6 bases at J, leaving 6 bases unmatched. Germline lookup yields CDR1 SGDLS and CDR2 YYNGEE. The DNA for the CDR3 is TGTGCCAGCAGCGTAGGTTTGGGACAGGGGAGCGAGCAGTACTTC. It is translated as CASSVGLGQGSEQYF.